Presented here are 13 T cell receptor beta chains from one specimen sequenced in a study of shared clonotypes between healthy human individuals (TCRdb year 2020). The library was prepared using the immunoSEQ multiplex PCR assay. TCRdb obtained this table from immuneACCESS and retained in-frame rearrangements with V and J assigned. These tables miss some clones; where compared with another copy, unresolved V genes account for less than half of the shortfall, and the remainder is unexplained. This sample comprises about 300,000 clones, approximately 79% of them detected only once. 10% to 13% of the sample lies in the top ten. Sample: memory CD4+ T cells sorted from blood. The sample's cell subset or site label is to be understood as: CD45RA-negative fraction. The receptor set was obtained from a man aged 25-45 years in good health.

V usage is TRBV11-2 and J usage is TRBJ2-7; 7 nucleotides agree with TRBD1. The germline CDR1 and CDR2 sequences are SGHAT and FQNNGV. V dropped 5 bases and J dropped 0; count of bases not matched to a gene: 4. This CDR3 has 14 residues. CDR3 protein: CASSLRDSSYEQYF. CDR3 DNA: TGTGCCAGCAGCCTCCGGGACAGCTCCTACGAGCAGTACTTC.

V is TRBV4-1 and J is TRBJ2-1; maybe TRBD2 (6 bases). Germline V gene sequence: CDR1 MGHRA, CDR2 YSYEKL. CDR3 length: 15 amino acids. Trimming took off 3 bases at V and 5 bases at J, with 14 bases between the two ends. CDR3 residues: CASSHGGLRDNEQFF. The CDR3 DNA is TGCGCCAGCAGCCACGGAGGGCTACGTGACAATGAGCAGTTCTTC.

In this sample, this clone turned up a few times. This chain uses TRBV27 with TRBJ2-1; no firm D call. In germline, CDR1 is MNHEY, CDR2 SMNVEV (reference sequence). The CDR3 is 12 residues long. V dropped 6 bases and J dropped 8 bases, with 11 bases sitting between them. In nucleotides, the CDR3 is TGTGCCAGCAGCCCCACTGGACATGAGCAGTTCTTC. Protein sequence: CASSPTGHEQFF.

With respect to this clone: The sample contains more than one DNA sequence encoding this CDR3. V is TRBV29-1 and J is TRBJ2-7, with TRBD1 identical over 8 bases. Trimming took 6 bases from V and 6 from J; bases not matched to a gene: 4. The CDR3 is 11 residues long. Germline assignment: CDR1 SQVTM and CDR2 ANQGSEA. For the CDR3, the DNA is TGCAGCGTCAGGACAGGGTTCGAGCAGTACTTC. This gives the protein CSVRTGFEQYF.

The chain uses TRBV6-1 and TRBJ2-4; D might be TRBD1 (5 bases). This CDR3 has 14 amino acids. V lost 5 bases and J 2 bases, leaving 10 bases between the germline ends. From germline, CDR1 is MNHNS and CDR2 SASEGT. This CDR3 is CASSRQGSKNIQYF. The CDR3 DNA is TGTGCCAGCAGTCGGCAGGGATCCAAAAACATTCAGTACTTC.

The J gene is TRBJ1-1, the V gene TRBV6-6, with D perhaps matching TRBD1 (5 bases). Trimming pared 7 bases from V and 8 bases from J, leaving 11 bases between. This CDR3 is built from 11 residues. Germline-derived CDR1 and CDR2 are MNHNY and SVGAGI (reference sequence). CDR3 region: CASIDRQEAFF. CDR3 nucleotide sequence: TGTGCCAGCATCGACCGACAGGAAGCTTTCTTT.

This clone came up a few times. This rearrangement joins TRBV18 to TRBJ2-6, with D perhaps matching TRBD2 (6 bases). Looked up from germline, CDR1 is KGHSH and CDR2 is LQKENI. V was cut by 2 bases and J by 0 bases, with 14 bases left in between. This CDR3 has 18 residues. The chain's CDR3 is CASSPGGIRFSGANVLTF. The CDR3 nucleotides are TGTGCCAGCTCACCAGGGGGGATTCGATTCTCTGGGGCCAACGTCCTGACTTTC.

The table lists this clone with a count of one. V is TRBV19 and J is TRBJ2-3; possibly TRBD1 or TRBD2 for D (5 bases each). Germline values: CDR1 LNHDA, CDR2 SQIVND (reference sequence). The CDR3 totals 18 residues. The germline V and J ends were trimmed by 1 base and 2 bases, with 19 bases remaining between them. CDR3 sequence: CASSIGPLGRNYTDTQYF. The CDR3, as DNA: TGTGCCAGTAGTATAGGCCCCCTGGGACGGAACTACACAGATACGCAGTATTTT.

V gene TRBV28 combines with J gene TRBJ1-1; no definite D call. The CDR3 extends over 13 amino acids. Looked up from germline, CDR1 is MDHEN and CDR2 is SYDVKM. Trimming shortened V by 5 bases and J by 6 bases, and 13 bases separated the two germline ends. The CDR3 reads CASSEEGRAEAFF. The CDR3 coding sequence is TGTGCCAGCAGTGAGGAAGGAAGGGCTGAAGCTTTCTTT.

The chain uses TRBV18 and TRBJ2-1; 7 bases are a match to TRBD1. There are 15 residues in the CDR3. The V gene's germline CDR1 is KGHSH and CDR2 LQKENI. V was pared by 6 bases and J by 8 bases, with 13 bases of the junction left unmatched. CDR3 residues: CASSESQGFQDEQFF. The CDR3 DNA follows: TGTGCCAGCTCCGAATCACAGGGGTTTCAAGATGAGCAGTTCTTC.

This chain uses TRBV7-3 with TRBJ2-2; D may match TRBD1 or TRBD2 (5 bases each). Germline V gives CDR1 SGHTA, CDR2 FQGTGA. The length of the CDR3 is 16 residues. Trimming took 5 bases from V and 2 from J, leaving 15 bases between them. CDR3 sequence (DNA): TGTGCCAGCAGCGCCCCGGGGCAGAGTAACACCGGGGAGCTGTTTTTT. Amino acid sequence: CASSAPGQSNTGELFF.

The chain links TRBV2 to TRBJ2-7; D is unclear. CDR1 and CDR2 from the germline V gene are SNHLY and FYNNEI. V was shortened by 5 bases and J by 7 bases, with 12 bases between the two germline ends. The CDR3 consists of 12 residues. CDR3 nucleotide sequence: TGTGCCAGCAGTATTCTCATCCGTGAGCAGTACTTC. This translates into CASSILIREQYF.

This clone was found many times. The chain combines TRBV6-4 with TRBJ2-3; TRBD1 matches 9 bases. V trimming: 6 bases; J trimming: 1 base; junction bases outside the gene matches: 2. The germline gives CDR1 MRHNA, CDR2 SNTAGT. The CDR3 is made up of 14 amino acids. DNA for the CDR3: TGTGCCAGCAGCCGACAGGGGGGCACAGATACGCAGTATTTT. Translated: CASSRQGGTDTQYF.